The T cell receptor beta chain described here comes from a study of T cells after yellow fever vaccination (dated by TCRdb to between 2017 and 2020). Regarding the study in general: The SMART-Seq v4 Ultra Low Input RNA kit was used to prepare libraries from fractions with low cell numbers. Two healthy male donors, one aged 18 to 30 and one aged 30 to 39 years, were included in the cohort. To follow T-cell clones before and after both primary and booster YFV17D yellow fever vaccination, bulk TCR alpha and beta repertoires underwent longitudinal sequencing. Blood samples were taken at several timepoints before and after primary and secondary immunization, and bulk PBMC replicates and cell subsets were isolated.

The label giving this sample's treatment or condition can be read as: live attenuated yellow fever vaccine strain. At every blood-draw timepoint, two biological replicates of bulk PBMCs were collected. PBMCs were isolated from peripheral blood using a standard Ficoll-Paque protocol. TriZol was used to extract RNA from bulk PBMCs, from CD4 and CD8 fractions, and from dextramer-positive and dextramer-negative fractions. The study at large found these results: After the booster, most clones that had expanded after primary vaccination were detected again (around 95% of CD4 and 88% of CD8), suggesting broad maintenance of memory. Compared with the primary T-cell response, the secondary T-cell response was weaker but faster, peaking on day 5 rather than day 15. Because abundant contaminating clonotypes from the bulk population could be contained in FACS-sorted repertoires, computational filtering was required. Because the study included only two donors, the extent to which the findings can be generalized is limited. A small fraction of clonotypes appeared in both the CD4 and CD8 compartments, likely as a result of convergent recombination.

TCR cDNA was made using 5'RACE template switching, a step that added a universal primer site and unique molecular identifiers. cDNA synthesis was primed from both the TCR alpha and TCR beta constant segments. Libraries were amplified in two PCR steps, with sample barcodes and sequencing adapters added in the second step. Sequencing of libraries was done on Illumina HiSeq 2500 (2x100 bp) or NovaSeq (2x150 bp). The authors' analysis ran thus. MIGEC was used to demultiplex reads and collapse the reads into UMI consensus sequences, and MiXCR was used for V(D)J alignment. Clonotypes responding to the vaccine were identified with edgeR on replicate PBMC samples, with the criteria of FDR below 0.01 and a log2 fold change above 5 up to day 15. Bulk clonotypes were assigned CD4 or CD8 identity according to which sequenced CD4 or CD8 repertoire held them at higher abundance. TCRdb applied fastp at Q25 and MiXCR to the public reads, then kept only in-frame beta chains. Here each entry gathers all rows of one CDR3 protein and keeps the most common genes and DNA. TCRdb's processing, not the study's, gives the V and J calls here. In this sample the table shows nearly 350,000 distinct CDR3 sequences, roughly 8% of which occur a single time. Approximately 15% of the sample is taken by the ten largest.

Trimming takes 11 bases off V and 3 bases off J; junction bases not matched to a gene: 7. From the cysteine up to the phenylalanine, the CDR3 has a length of 14 residues. The only DNA kept is the CDR3, 42 bases in frame from the first base. CDR1 and CDR2, per the germline V gene, are ENHRY and SYGVKD. Only a few counts were recorded for this clonotype. Its antigen is still unknown. Base-call qualities are not available, and no considerably larger clone is one nucleotide away. This sequence uses TRBV10-3 and TRBJ2-6; 7 central nucleotides agree with TRBD1. This TCR was sampled from a man in his late teens or twenties who received the YFV17D yellow fever vaccine. This specimen consisted of PBMCs, obtained roughly seven weeks after the first yellow fever vaccination. CDR3 protein: CAVQGVGGANVLTF. The nucleotides read TGTGCCGTCCAGGGGGTGGGTGGGGCCAACGTCCTGACTTTC.